The clone carrying this T cell receptor (beta chain) was counted only a few times. No antigen is known for it. J was trimmed by 7 bases and V by 5 bases; bases with no gene match: 3. Germline CDR1 SGHTA, CDR2 FQGNSA. CDR3 length equals 14 residues. MiXCR, run by TCRdb on the 5' RACE reads, gives a single entry per CDR3 protein. The sample records about 400,000 distinct CDR3 sequences, around 6.5% being singletons. This sample was included in a study of T cells after yellow fever vaccination. Study-wide results and limits: Researchers cautioned that FACS-sorted repertoires could harbor abundant clonotypes contaminating from the bulk population.

The receptor comes from a man aged 25-45 years who received the YFV17D yellow fever vaccine. V gene TRBV7-2 combines with J gene TRBJ2-3; TRBD2 matches 13 bases. Here the sequenced sample was PBMCs, taken 5 days after the yellow fever booster vaccination. The CDR3 spells CASSTSGREHTQYF. The CDR3 DNA follows: TGTGCCAGCAGCACTAGCGGGAGGGAACATACGCAGTATTTT.